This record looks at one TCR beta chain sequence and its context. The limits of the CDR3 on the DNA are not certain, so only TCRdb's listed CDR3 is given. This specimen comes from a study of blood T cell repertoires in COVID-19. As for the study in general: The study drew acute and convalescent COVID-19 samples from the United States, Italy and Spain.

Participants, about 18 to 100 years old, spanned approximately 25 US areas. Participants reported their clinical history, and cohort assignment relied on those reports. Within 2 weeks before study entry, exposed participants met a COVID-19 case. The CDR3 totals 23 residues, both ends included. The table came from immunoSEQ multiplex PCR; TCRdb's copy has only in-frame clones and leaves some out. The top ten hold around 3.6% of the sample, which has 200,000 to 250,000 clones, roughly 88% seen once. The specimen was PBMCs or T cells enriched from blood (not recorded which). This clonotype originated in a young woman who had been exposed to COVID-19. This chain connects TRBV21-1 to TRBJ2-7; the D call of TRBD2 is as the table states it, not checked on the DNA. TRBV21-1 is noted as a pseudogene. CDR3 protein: CASSKVSTKILRAVLRGYYEQYF.